The text below deals with one TCR beta chain. CDR1 is SGHVS and CDR2 is FQNEAQ in the germline V gene. This CDR3 spans 15 amino acids. The junction had 6 bases not matched to a gene; V was cut back by 5 bases and J by 2 bases. Libraries were prepared by immunoSEQ multiplex PCR; TCRdb keeps only in-frame clonotypes and omits some of them. The sample contains 150,000 to 200,000 clones, more than 85% of which appear only once. This specimen comes from a study of blood T cell repertoires in COVID-19. The sequence was collected from a woman of 80 years or more in a cohort sampled during active or convalescent COVID-19. The chain has TRBV7-8 and TRBJ2-3; 8 bases agree with TRBD1. What was sequenced was peripheral blood. CDR3: CASSPRTGITDTQYF. CDR3 nucleotides: TGTGCCAGCAGCCCCCGGACAGGGATCACAGATACGCAGTATTTT.